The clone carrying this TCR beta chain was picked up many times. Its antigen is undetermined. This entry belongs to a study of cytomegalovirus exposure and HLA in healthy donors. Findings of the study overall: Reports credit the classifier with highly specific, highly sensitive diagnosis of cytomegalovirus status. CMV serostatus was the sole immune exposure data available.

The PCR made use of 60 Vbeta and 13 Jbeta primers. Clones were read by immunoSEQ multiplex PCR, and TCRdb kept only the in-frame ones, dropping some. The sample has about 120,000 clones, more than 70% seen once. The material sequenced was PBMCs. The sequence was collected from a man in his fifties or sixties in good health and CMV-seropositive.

The CDR3 here is CASFRQGARTEAFF. DNA for the CDR3: TGTGCCAGCTTCCGACAGGGGGCAAGGACTGAAGCTTTCTTT. The rearrangement uses TRBV5-6 and TRBJ1-1, with 10 bases aligning to TRBD1. Germline loops: CDR1 SGHDT, CDR2 YYEEEE. The length of the CDR3 is 14 residues. The V gene end was trimmed by 7 bases and the J gene end by 5 bases; junction bases not matched to a gene: 8.